This note documents a single T cell receptor (beta chain) sequence. The sample belongs to a study of control samples from healthy donors and cancer patients. The germline V gene has CDR1 SGHRS and CDR2 YFSETQ. CDR3 length: 15 amino acids. V lost 2 bases and J 6 bases, leaving 15 bases between the germline ends. Profiling relied on immunoSEQ multiplex PCR, and the TCRdb table lists in-frame clones only, not all of them. The sample holds 65,000 to 80,000 clones, around 86% seen once. The chain couples TRBV5-1 to TRBJ2-1, with D tentatively TRBD1 (5 bases). This TCR came from a woman in her fifties or sixties with colorectal cancer. Sequenced input: PBMCs. CDR3: CASSLWGREGNEQFF. For the CDR3, the DNA is TGCGCCAGCAGCTTATGGGGCAGGGAAGGCAATGAGCAGTTCTTC. Full variable domain (remainder filled in from reference TRBV5-1 and TRBJ2-1): KAGVTQTPRYLIKTRGQQVTLSCSPISGHRSVSWYQQTPGQGLQFLFEYFSETQRNKGNFPGRFSGRQFSNSRSEMNVSTLELGDSALYLCASSLWGREGNEQFFGPGTRLTVL.